This T cell receptor beta chain was obtained from a study of radiotherapy plus CTLA-4 blockade in lung cancer. General study points: After radiotherapy and ipilimumab, tumor-derived clones expanded in peripheral blood.

About this clone: Its antigen is unidentified.

In germline, CDR1 is ENHRY, CDR2 SYGVKD. CDR3 length: 15 residues. Losses at the gene ends were 3 bases for V and 1 base for J; bases not matched to a gene: 3. The assay was immunoSEQ multiplex PCR, and TCRdb's table has in-frame clones only and misses some. This sample has tens of thousands of clones; 86% occur once, and the top ten carry 22%. The rearrangement joins TRBV10-3 to TRBJ2-3; 8 nucleotides match TRBD2. The starting material was peripheral blood, obtained from a patient treated with radiotherapy plus ipilimumab. The source is a human donor with non-small cell lung cancer whose response to radiotherapy plus ipilimumab could not be evaluated. CDR3 sequence reads: CAISDKLAGTDTQYF. In DNA form, the CDR3 reads TGTGCCATCAGTGACAAACTAGCGGGCACAGATACGCAGTATTTT.